The subject of this entry is one T cell receptor beta chain. This sample was taken from a study of blood T cell repertoires in COVID-19. Study overall: COVID-19 samples collected from the United States, Italy and Spain covered acute and convalescent phases. The cDNA or gDNA used as material had been derived from T cells, B-cell-depleted T cells, or PBMCs.

V was shortened by 1 base and J by 10 bases, with 19 bases between the two germline ends. Germline V CDR1 and CDR2: SGHTA, FQGNSA. This CDR3 has 15 amino acids. Original processing notes: Estimation of nucleated cell counts was performed using reference gene primer amplification. TCRdb's table, derived via immunoSEQ multiplex PCR, lists solely in-frame clones and lacks some. That table is the source of V, J and clone size, and D and trimming were worked out from the DNA. The sample includes 95,000 to 100,000 clones, over 80% of them seen just once. Sequenced sample: peripheral blood. The chain employs TRBV7-2 and TRBJ1-1; a weak D match, TRBD1 (5 bases). This TCR was recovered from a man in his fifties or sixties with acute or convalescent COVID-19. The CDR3 bases are TGTGCCAGCAGCTTAGAGGACAATTGGGCAGGGCTAGCTTTCTTT. Protein: CASSLEDNWAGLAFF.